The 20 T cell receptor beta chains presented below share a single source sample, sequenced in a study of blood T cells in healthy people across ages. Primers used in a second PCR of roughly 6 to 12 cycles were a sample-barcoded 5' primer and a J-beta primer mix. TCRdb itself ran the 5' RACE reads through MiXCR, one entry per CDR3 protein. The sample shows about 1.5 million distinct CDR3 sequences, approximately 42% of them seen only once. The sample comprised blood. These receptors all stem from a young woman in good health.

A word on this clonotype: A clone one base away is much larger, so this may be a read error. The gene calls are TRBV29-1 and TRBJ2-5; TRBD1 is a possible D gene (6 bases). V lost 6 bases, J lost 11 bases, and 19 bases lay in between. Germline values: CDR1 SQVTM, CDR2 ANQGSEA. This CDR3 spans 12 amino acids. The chain's CDR3 is CSVNYGGREQYF. The CDR3 DNA reads as TGCAGCGTCAACTATGGGGGCCGAGAGCAGTACTTC.

A few counts support this clonotype. V is TRBV20-1 and J is TRBJ2-7; D unresolved. With 1 base removed from V and 4 bases from J, the gap between germline ends came to 11 bases. This CDR3 comprises 13 residues. Germline loops: CDR1 DFQATT, CDR2 SNEGSKA (reference sequence). The CDR3 is CSARVGPPYEQYF. The CDR3 bases are TGCAGTGCTAGAGTTGGCCCTCCATACGAGCAGTACTTC.

The chain employs TRBV27 and TRBJ1-6; maybe TRBD1 (5 bases). This CDR3 has 17 residues. The ends were cut back, 1 base at V and 8 bases at J, with 18 bases in the middle. Germline V lookup: CDR1 MNHEY, CDR2 SMNVEV (reference sequence). The CDR3 region is CASSLFTGLPWDSPLHF. Written as DNA, the CDR3 is TGTGCCAGCAGTTTATTTACGGGACTCCCATGGGATTCACCCCTCCACTTT.

This clonotype was counted only a few times. The V and J genes are TRBV7-2 and TRBJ2-1; D is possibly TRBD1 (6 bases). The germline V gene has CDR1 SGHTA and CDR2 FQGNSA. The V end lost 2 bases, the J end lost 9 bases, and 11 bases lay between the germline ends. The CDR3 is 13 amino acids. The CDR3 nucleotides are TGTGCCAGCAGCTTATTGCAGGGGAGTGAGCAGTTCTTC. Protein product: CASSLLQGSEQFF.

This clonotype was observed at least ten times. V gene TRBV20-1 combines with J gene TRBJ2-3; no firm D call. This CDR3 has 13 residues. Germline values: CDR1 DFQATT, CDR2 SNEGSKA (reference sequence). V dropped 3 bases and J dropped 6 bases, with 13 bases sitting between them. Here the CDR3 reads CSASATHGDTQYF. In DNA form, the CDR3 reads TGCAGTGCTAGCGCTACCCATGGGGATACGCAGTATTTT.

V gene TRBV20-1 combines with J gene TRBJ2-4, with TRBD2 matching over 8 bases. The DNA end is a closer match to TRBJ2-7, so the J assignment may be wrong. The CDR3 sequence is 15 residues long. Germline values: CDR1 DFQATT, CDR2 SNEGSKA (reference sequence). CDR3 DNA sequence: TGCAGTGCTAGACTTAGCGGGAAGTGGTCGGGCGAGCAGTACTTC. The encoded protein is CSARLSGKWSGEQYF.

This chain uses TRBV20-1 with TRBJ2-3; TRBD1 might be the D (6 bases). V was pared by 0 bases and J by 13 bases, with 11 bases between. Germline V gives CDR1 DFQATT, CDR2 SNEGSKA (reference sequence). The CDR3 runs to 11 residues. The CDR3 coding sequence is TGCAGTGCTAGAGATAGGGGGACGGAGTATTTT. Protein: CSARDRGTEYF.

V gene TRBV28 combines with J gene TRBJ2-3; 7 bases are shared with TRBD1. Germline CDR1 MDHEN, CDR2 SYDVKM. V shed 4 bases and J 0 bases; nucleotides not matched to a gene: 10. The CDR3 is 17 amino acids. CDR3 in DNA: TGTGCCAGCAGTTCCGAAAGGGGGCTGGTGAGCACAGATACGCAGTATTTT. The encoded protein is CASSSERGLVSTDTQYF.

The chain employs TRBV6-6 and TRBJ1-1, with TRBD1 matching 12 bases. The CDR3 runs to 15 residues. V was pared by 6 bases and J by 1 base, with 3 bases of the junction left unmatched. Germline V gene lookup returns CDR1 MNHNY and CDR2 SVGAGI (reference sequence). CDR3 amino acids: CASRGQGAQNTEAFF. CDR3 sequence (DNA): TGTGCCAGCAGGGGACAGGGGGCCCAGAACACTGAAGCTTTCTTT.

The J gene is TRBJ1-6, the V gene TRBV5-1; 9 bases match TRBD1. This CDR3 spans 15 amino acids. Germline CDR1 SGHRS, CDR2 YFSETQ. Unmatched junction bases numbered 9, after V lost 4 bases and J lost 10 bases. This CDR3 is CASSGGTGSVSPLHF. CDR3 in DNA: TGCGCCAGCAGCGGAGGGACAGGGAGTGTGTCACCCCTCCACTTT. Filled out from reference TRBV5-1 and TRBJ1-6, the complete variable domain reads KAGVTQTPRYLIKTRGQQVTLSCSPISGHRSVSWYQQTPGQGLQFLFEYFSETQRNKGNFPGRFSGRQFSNSRSEMNVSTLELGDSALYLCASSGGTGSVSPLHFGNGTRLTVT.

The V gene is TRBV29-1, the J gene TRBJ1-2; 7 positions agree with TRBD1. There are 15 residues in the CDR3. The germline V gene encodes CDR1 SQVTM and CDR2 ANQGSEA. V lost 0 bases, J lost 4 bases, and 8 bases stayed unmatched. The CDR3 sequence: CSVEETRGSGYGYTF. DNA of the CDR3: TGCAGCGTTGAAGAAACCAGGGGGTCTGGCTATGGCTACACCTTC. Filled out from reference TRBV29-1 and TRBJ1-2, the complete variable domain reads SAVISQKPSRDICQRGTSLTIQCQVDSQVTMMFWYRQQPGQSLTLIATANQGSEATYESGFVIDKFPISRPNLTFSTLTVSNMSPEDSSIYLCSVEETRGSGYGYTFGSGTRLTVV.

The chain has TRBV28 and TRBJ2-1, with 11 bases fitting TRBD1. CDR1 is MDHEN, CDR2 SYDVKM, per germline. V lost 4 bases to trimming and J lost 6 bases; unmatched junction nucleotides: 5. The CDR3 extends over 15 amino acids. In DNA, the CDR3 is TGTGCCAGCAGTTCACCCGGGACAGGGGGCAATGAGCAGTTCTTC. The encoded protein is CASSSPGTGGNEQFF.

Many counts were recorded for this clonotype. V is TRBV6-5 and J is TRBJ2-1, with D perhaps TRBD1 (6 bases). Germline-derived CDR1 and CDR2 are MNHEY and SVGAGI. The CDR3 extends over 13 amino acids. V was cut by 9 bases and J by 5 bases, with 14 bases left in between. The DNA of the CDR3 is TGTGCCAGTTGGGGGCAAAACAACAATGAGCAGTTCTTC. Translating it yields CASWGQNNNEQFF.

This clonotype has a handful of counts. A junction end diverges from the germline sequence, so it may reflect a read error. The chain recombines TRBV5-1 with TRBJ2-3; TRBD1 agrees at 7 bases. The CDR3 has 14 residues. Germline CDR1 reads SGHRS; CDR2 reads YFSETQ. The CDR3 nucleotides are TGCGCCAGCCGCTTATCCGGGACAGAGGGTACGCAGTATTTT. The encoded protein is CASRLSGTEGTQYF.

This clonotype appeared a few times. The J gene is TRBJ1-2, the V gene TRBV6-2 or TRBV6-3; D remains ambiguous. CDR3 length: 11 residues. Per germline, CDR1 MNHEY and CDR2 SVGEGT. Trimming took 8 bases from V and 7 from J, leaving 11 bases between them. The CDR3 loop reads CASSVGIGYTF. The CDR3 DNA reads as TGTGCCAGCTCGGTTGGTATTGGCTACACCTTC.

A few counts support this clonotype. The chain joins TRBV9 to TRBJ2-1; weak D call: TRBD2 (6 bases). The V and J ends lost 3 bases and 6 bases respectively, with 16 bases between them. Germline CDR1 SGDLS, CDR2 YYNGEE. The CDR3 runs to 15 residues. The CDR3 reads CASSAGLSRGNEQFF. Written as DNA, the CDR3 is TGTGCCAGCAGCGCGGGACTCTCACGGGGCAATGAGCAGTTCTTC.

The rearrangement joins TRBV4-3 to TRBJ2-1; D is possibly TRBD2 (5 bases). The end of the DNA is better explained by TRBJ2-7, so the J call may be wrong. CDR3 length: 14 residues. The germline V gene encodes CDR1 LGHNA and CDR2 YSLEER. CDR3 in DNA: TGCGCCAGCAGCCTCGGGGAGCCCTACAATGAGCAGTACTTC. Protein product: CASSLGEPYNEQYF.

This chain uses TRBV30 with TRBJ1-1; D is uncertain. The V end was cut by 4 bases, the J end by 6 bases, with 15 bases between. This CDR3 region has 13 residues. Germline CDR1 and CDR2: GTSNPN and SVGIG (reference sequence). Here the CDR3 reads CAWNNALPAEAFF. DNA for the CDR3: TGTGCCTGGAATAACGCTCTTCCAGCTGAAGCTTTCTTT.

This sequence joins TRBV7-2 and TRBJ1-5; unclear D gene. CDR3 length: 15 residues. Germline V CDR1 and CDR2: SGHTA, FQGNSA. V was trimmed by 1 base and J by 4 bases, leaving 11 bases between them. CDR3 residues: CASSLVLVPNQPQHF. The CDR3 DNA follows: TGTGCCAGCAGCTTAGTTCTAGTGCCAAATCAGCCCCAGCATTTT.

V and J are TRBV20-1 and TRBJ2-1; a weak D match, TRBD2 (6 bases). Per the germline V gene, CDR1 is DFQATT and CDR2 is SNEGSKA (reference sequence). With 1 base removed from V and 9 bases from J, the gap between germline ends came to 19 bases. The CDR3 is 15 amino acids. CDR3: CSARVRGTLKTEQFF. CDR3 nucleotides: TGCAGTGCTAGAGTACGCGGGACCCTGAAAACTGAGCAGTTCTTC.